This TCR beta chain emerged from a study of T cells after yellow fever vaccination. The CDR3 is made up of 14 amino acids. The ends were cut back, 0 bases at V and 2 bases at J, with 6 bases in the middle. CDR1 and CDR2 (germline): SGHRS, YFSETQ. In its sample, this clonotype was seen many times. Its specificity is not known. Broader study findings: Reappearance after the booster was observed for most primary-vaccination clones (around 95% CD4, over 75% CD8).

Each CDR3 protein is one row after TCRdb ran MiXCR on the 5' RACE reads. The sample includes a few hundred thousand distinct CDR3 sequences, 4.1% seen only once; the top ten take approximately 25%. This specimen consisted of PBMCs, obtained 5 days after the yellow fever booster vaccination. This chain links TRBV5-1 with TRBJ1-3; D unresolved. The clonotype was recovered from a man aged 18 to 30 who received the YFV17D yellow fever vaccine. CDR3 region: CASSLGVAGNTIYF. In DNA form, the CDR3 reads TGCGCCAGCAGCTTGGGGGTTGCTGGAAACACCATATATTTT. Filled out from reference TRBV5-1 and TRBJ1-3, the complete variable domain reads KAGVTQTPRYLIKTRGQQVTLSCSPISGHRSVSWYQQTPGQGLQFLFEYFSETQRNKGNFPGRFSGRQFSNSRSEMNVSTLELGDSALYLCASSLGVAGNTIYFGEGSWLTVV.